The table lists the clone carrying this TCR beta chain with a few counts. CDR3 length equals 14 residues. CDR1 is MDHEN and CDR2 is SYDVKM in the germline V gene. With 7 bases clipped from V and 3 bases from J, the junction kept 6 bases outside the gene matches. Original handling: For nucleated cells, counts were estimated from reference gene primer amplification. Method: immunoSEQ multiplex PCR; TCRdb's copy keeps in-frame clones and lacks some. D and trimming were read from the DNA, whereas the V and J calls and clone size are those reported in that table. The table has about 300,000 clones, less than 85% seen once. This record belongs to a study of blood T cell repertoires in COVID-19. Study background: Samples representing acute and convalescent COVID-19 were sourced from the United States, Italy and Spain. The cDNA or gDNA used as material had been derived from T cells, B-cell-depleted T cells, or PBMCs.

Sequences were obtained from peripheral blood. The chain is built from TRBV28 and TRBJ2-1, with 7 nucleotides matching TRBD1. The source of this sequence is a human donor with COVID-19, enrolled during active disease. The donor label of this sample is uncertain. The CDR3: CASKTQGVYNEQFF. The CDR3 DNA sequence: TGTGCCAGCAAGACGCAGGGGGTCTACAATGAGCAGTTCTTC.